This T cell receptor beta chain appears in the sequencing data of a study of blood T cells in healthy people across ages. Ranging in age from about 6 to 100, the donors were healthy Caucasian individuals from Russia. It was with a sample-barcoded 5' primer and a J-beta primer mix that a second PCR of about 7 to 12 cycles was run. One entry per CDR3 protein results from TCRdb running MiXCR on the 5' RACE reads. This table holds about 800,000 distinct CDR3 sequences, approximately 25% found once. This CDR3 has 11 amino acids. Germline loops: CDR1 SQVTM, CDR2 ANQGSEA. This sample also appeared in a second study, on T cells of mothers and their children. That report adds: The people who donated were a few healthy Caucasian mothers and their six children. cDNA was made from all extracted RNA, roughly 1.4 ug per 15 ul. With unrelated pairs as the comparison, related mother-child pairs had a slightly higher overlap that was not significant.

This receptor was taken from a boy younger than 18 in good health. Sequencing input: blood. The chain joins TRBV29-1 to TRBJ2-1; tentatively, D is TRBD2 (6 bases). The CDR3: CVGSVYNEQFF. The CDR3 nucleotides read TGCGTCGGGAGTGTCTACAATGAGCAGTTCTTC.